This TCR beta chain was identified in a study of control samples from healthy donors and cancer patients. This table comes from immunoSEQ multiplex PCR, and its TCRdb copy is limited to in-frame clones, with some not included. The sample has about 120,000 clones; 91% are singletons. Germline CDR1 is KGHSH and CDR2 is LQKENI. The CDR3 runs to 17 residues. The V end lost 1 base, the J end lost 0 bases, and 13 bases lay between the germline ends. This chain connects TRBV18 to TRBJ2-1; the D call may be TRBD1 or TRBD2 (5 bases each). The sequencing sample was made of blood. The TCR was taken from a woman younger than 35 in good health. CDR3 DNA sequence: TGTGCCAGCTCACCACGGGGGTCCCTGAGCTCCTACAATGAGCAGTTCTTC. Translating it yields CASSPRGSLSSYNEQFF. Looking up the rest from reference TRBV18 and TRBJ2-1 gives the full variable domain: NAGVMQNPRHLVRRRGQEARLRCSPMKGHSHVYWYRQLPEEGLKFMVYLQKENIIDESGMPKERFSAEFPKEGPSILRIQQVVRGDSAAYFCASSPRGSLSSYNEQFFGPGTRLTVL.